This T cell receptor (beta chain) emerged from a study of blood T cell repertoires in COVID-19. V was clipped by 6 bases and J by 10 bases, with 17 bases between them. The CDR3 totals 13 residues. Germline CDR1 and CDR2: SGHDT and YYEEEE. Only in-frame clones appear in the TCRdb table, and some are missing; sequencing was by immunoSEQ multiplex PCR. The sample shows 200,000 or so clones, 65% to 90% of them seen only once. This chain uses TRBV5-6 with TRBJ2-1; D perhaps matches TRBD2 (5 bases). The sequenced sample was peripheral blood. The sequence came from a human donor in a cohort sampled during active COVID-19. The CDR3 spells CASTGSFTGEQFF. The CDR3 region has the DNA TGTGCCAGCACCGGATCCTTCACGGGAGAGCAGTTCTTC.